The 18 T cell receptor beta chains below all came from one sample that was sequenced in a study of T cells in Graves' hyperthyroidism and ophthalmopathy (dated by TCRdb to the late 2010s). The method was multiplex PCR. The data were produced on an Illumina HiSeq 2000. Amplification of TCR beta CDR3 regions was carried out from RNA transcripts. The first round of RT-PCR for the TCR CDR3 was performed with the HTBI primer set and the Qiagen OneStep RT-PCR kit. Through fastp at Q25 and MiXCR, TCRdb rebuilt clones from the public reads, retaining in-frame beta chains. Identical CDR3 protein sequences are pooled into one entry, listed with their most common genes and DNA. This sample gives around 600,000 distinct CDR3 sequences in total; 12% to 15% of them show up just once. The ten most abundant clones make up approximately 6.4% of the sample. The sample comprised blood. These receptor sequences come from a young woman with Graves' ophthalmopathy.

Worth noting for this clonotype: Possible read error: a much larger clone is one base away. The chain carries TRBV20-1 and TRBJ1-1, with 8 bases fitting TRBD1. Trimming cost V 5 bases and J 3 bases; bases outside gene matches: 11. The germline CDR1 and CDR2 sequences are DFQATT and SNEGSKA (reference sequence). This CDR3 has 15 amino acids. In DNA, the CDR3 is TGCAGTGCTCCACCGGACAGGGCGACGGACACTGAAGCTTTCTTT. Amino acid sequence: CSAPPDRATDTEAFF.

The chain joins TRBV28 to TRBJ2-1, with 15 bases lining up with TRBD2. CDR1 is MDHEN, CDR2 SYDVKM, per germline. This CDR3 contains 16 residues. V lost 5 bases and J lost 8; bases outside the gene matches: 7. The CDR3 DNA reads as TGTGCCAGCAGTCCATGGACTAGCGGGAGGGGCGATGAGCAGTTCTTC. Protein: CASSPWTSGRGDEQFF.

This clonotype was counted many times. The chain is built from TRBV14 and TRBJ2-1, with 7 positions matching TRBD1. This CDR3 has 16 residues. V lost 4 bases and J lost 4; bases outside the gene matches: 10. Germline values: CDR1 SGHDN, CDR2 FVKESK. The CDR3 sequence is CASSPNRGVSYNEQFF. CDR3 in DNA: TGTGCCAGCAGCCCGAACAGGGGAGTTTCGTACAATGAGCAGTTCTTC.

This clonotype was seen a few times. This chain joins TRBV4-3 and TRBJ2-3; 9 bases map to TRBD2. Trimming at V came to 0 bases and at J to 2 bases, leaving 6 bases not matched to a gene. Germline-derived CDR1 and CDR2 are LGHNA and YSLEER. This CDR3 spans 17 amino acids. The CDR3 spells CASSQDRLAGVTDTQYF. In DNA, the CDR3 is TGCGCCAGCAGCCAAGATCGGTTAGCGGGAGTCACAGATACGCAGTATTTT.

Only a few counts were recorded for this clonotype. The J gene is TRBJ1-6, the V gene TRBV7-2; D not certain. Trimming took off 5 bases at V and 7 bases at J, with 24 bases between the two ends. Germline CDR1 SGHTA, CDR2 FQGNSA. The CDR3 is made up of 18 amino acids. CDR3: CASSPQPQTGPRNSPLHF. Written as DNA, the CDR3 is TGTGCCAGCAGCCCACAACCGCAGACCGGCCCCAGGAATTCACCCCTCCACTTT.

This clonotype has a single count. Since a much larger clone is just one base distant, this may be a read error. Given the absence of the conserved phenylalanine or tryptophan at the CDR3 end, a read error is likely. The gene calls are TRBV29-1 and TRBJ1-1, with D maybe TRBD1 (5 bases). Between the trimmed V and J ends, which lost 5 bases and 7 bases, there was a span of 8 bases. The CDR3 is made up of 10 amino acids. The germline gives CDR1 SQVTM, CDR2 ANQGSEA. CDR3 region: CSVQGFEAFL. The CDR3 coding sequence is TGCAGCGTTCAGGGTTTTGAAGCTTTCCTT.

This clonotype has only a few counts. The V gene is TRBV20-1, the J gene TRBJ2-3; D is uncertain. Trimming stripped 5 bases from V and 5 bases from J, with 5 bases between. Germline V gene data show CDR1 as DFQATT and CDR2 as SNEGSKA (reference sequence). The CDR3 totals 10 residues. The chain's CDR3 is CSAWGDTQYF. The CDR3 nucleotides read TGCAGTGCTTGGGGAGATACGCAGTATTTT.

This clonotype was seen a few times. This chain connects TRBV7-9 to TRBJ2-1, with 8 positions matching TRBD2. The CDR3 contains 14 residues. With V trimmed by 3 bases and J by 7 bases, 5 bases remained unmatched. Germline lookup yields CDR1 SEHNR and CDR2 FQNEAQ (reference sequence). CDR3 sequence (DNA): TGTGCCAGCAGCTTCGTAAGCGGGGGAAATGAGCAGTTCTTC. Translated, it gives CASSFVSGGNEQFF.

This clonotype was detected ten times or more. This chain connects TRBV28 to TRBJ2-5; D is unclear. Germline V CDR1 and CDR2: MDHEN, SYDVKM. This CDR3 has 15 residues. The V and J ends lost 3 bases and 1 base respectively, with 12 bases between them. CDR3 protein: CASSLPSTLQETQYF. CDR3 coding DNA: TGTGCCAGCAGTTTGCCCAGTACTCTCCAAGAGACCCAGTACTTC.

This clonotype was seen repeatedly, ten times or more. This chain links TRBV6-1 with TRBJ2-7, with 7 bases matching TRBD1. CDR3 length: 14 residues. Trimming took 4 bases from V and 2 from J; bases not matched to a gene: 5. Germline V gives CDR1 MNHNS, CDR2 SASEGT. CDR3: CASSGRDSTYEQYF. DNA of the CDR3: TGTGCCAGCAGTGGCCGGGACAGCACCTACGAGCAGTACTTC.

This clonotype was found a few times. The chain employs TRBV4-2 and TRBJ2-3, with TRBD2 matching over 7 bases. The CDR3 totals 13 residues. After removal of 5 bases from V and 6 bases from J, the junction contained 5 bases not matched to a gene. Per germline, CDR1 LGHNA and CDR2 YNFKEQ. The CDR3 loop is CASSSGTPDTQYF. DNA for the CDR3: TGTGCCAGCAGCAGCGGGACTCCGGATACGCAGTATTTT.

This clonotype was observed at least ten times. The rearrangement links TRBV20-1 to TRBJ2-1, with D possibly TRBD1 on 6 matching bases. Germline V gives CDR1 DFQATT, CDR2 SNEGSKA (reference sequence). V lost 8 bases, J lost 3 bases, and 11 bases lay in between. There are 12 residues in the CDR3. The CDR3 loop is CSYRVIYNEQFF. Here the CDR3 DNA reads TGCAGTTACAGGGTAATCTACAATGAGCAGTTCTTC.

This clonotype was detected many times. The chain combines TRBV12-3 or TRBV12-4 with TRBJ1-5; 7 positions agree with TRBD1. The CDR3 is 15 residues long. The V gene end was trimmed by 6 bases and the J gene end by 7 bases; junction bases not matched to a gene: 12. The CDR3 DNA sequence: TGTGCCAGCAGCCCGACAGGGACCGATCGACAGCCCCAGCATTTT. This sequence encodes CASSPTGTDRQPQHF.

This clonotype was observed at least ten times. This chain links TRBV7-9 with TRBJ2-7; 9 bases fit TRBD1. The CDR3 contains 14 residues. Germline V CDR1 and CDR2: SEHNR, FQNEAQ (reference sequence). V shed 8 bases, J shed 3 bases, and the junction held 8 bases outside the gene matches. As DNA, the CDR3 is TGTGCCAGCGCCTCGGGGGACAGGGTCTACGAGCAGTACTTC. Its protein is CASASGDRVYEQYF. Looking up the rest from reference TRBV7-9 and TRBJ2-7 gives the full variable domain: DTGVSQNPRHKITKRGQNVTFRCDPISEHNRLYWYRQTLGQGPEFLTYFQNEAQLEKSRLLSDRFSAERPKGSFSTLEIQRTEQGDSAMYLCASASGDRVYEQYFGPGTRLTVT.

The rearrangement joins TRBV5-8 to TRBJ2-1, with D perhaps TRBD1 or TRBD2 (5 bases each). The CDR3 runs 13 residues. The V and J ends lost 0 bases and 9 bases respectively, with 10 bases between them. Germline CDR1 SGHTS, CDR2 YDEGEE. The CDR3 loop reads CASSLAFGGEQFF. In DNA, the CDR3 is TGTGCCAGCAGCTTGGCGTTTGGGGGTGAGCAGTTCTTC.

This clonotype appeared a few times. The chain links TRBV5-1 to TRBJ1-2; 8 bases agree with TRBD1. The junction had 10 bases not matched to a gene; V was cut back by 1 base and J by 8 bases. The germline gives CDR1 SGHRS, CDR2 YFSETQ. CDR3 size: 15 residues. The CDR3 is CASSLKLQGAEGYTF. In DNA, the CDR3 is TGCGCCAGCAGCTTGAAGCTGCAGGGGGCGGAGGGCTACACCTTC.

This clonotype was counted at least ten times. The chain employs TRBV12-3 or TRBV12-4 and TRBJ2-3; TRBD1 matches 9 bases. Germline trimming cut 9 bases from V and 0 bases from J; bases unmatched to any gene: 7. This CDR3 region has 15 residues. The DNA of the CDR3 is TGTGCCAGTACCATGGGGACAGGGAGCACAGATACGCAGTATTTT. Translating it yields CASTMGTGSTDTQYF.

In this sample, this clonotype turned up many times. This sequence joins TRBV7-3 and TRBJ2-1; D not certain. Germline V gives CDR1 SGHTA, CDR2 FQGTGA. This CDR3 spans 15 amino acids. Trimming removed 3 bases from V and 4 bases from J, with 13 bases in between. Here the CDR3 reads CASSFWRDSYNEQFF. The CDR3 DNA reads TGTGCCAGCAGCTTCTGGCGAGACTCTTACAATGAGCAGTTCTTC.